This TCR beta chain was sequenced during a study of CD8+ T cells in alopecia areata. After isolation, RNA underwent reverse transcription to generate cDNA as the sequencing template. Profiling relied on immunoSEQ multiplex PCR, and the TCRdb table lists in-frame clones only, not all of them. The data show about 210,000 clones, 55% to 70% seen once. As to treatment: oral pan-JAK inhibitor, 5-10 mg twice daily. Peripheral blood, together with lesional scalp punch biopsies, was collected from alopecia areata patients. Per the germline V gene, CDR1 is SNHLY and CDR2 is FYNNEI. CDR3 length equals 16 residues. The trim removed 7 bases at V and 5 bases at J, leaving 8 bases unmatched.

The rearrangement joins TRBV2 to TRBJ2-1; 13 bases line up with TRBD2. Sequenced material: CD4+ T cells sorted from blood, taken at week 4, from a patient treated with tofacitinib. The clonotype was recovered from a human donor with alopecia areata. The CDR3 region has the DNA TGTGCCAGCACTAAGACTAGCGGGGGGATTAACAATGAGCAGTTCTTC. Residues: CASTKTSGGINNEQFF.